The clone carrying this T cell receptor beta chain was counted at least ten times. The V gene's germline CDR1 is MDHEN and CDR2 SYDVKM. The CDR3 is 16 residues long. V dropped 2 bases and J dropped 3 bases, with 13 bases sitting between them. Via MiXCR, TCRdb re-called the 5' RACE reads, giving one row per CDR3 protein. The sample lists under 1,500 distinct CDR3 sequences, 25% to 35% seen once, with approximately 31% in the top ten. Time point: blood at routine non-recurrence follow-up after resection. The data stem from a study of spatial heterogeneity in lung cancer. This material consisted of PBMCs, taken at follow-up. The TCR originated in a male donor with early-stage non-small cell lung cancer. V gene TRBV28 combines with J gene TRBJ1-4; a weak D match, TRBD1 (5 bases). The CDR3 protein is CASSLSGGTSNEKLFF. The CDR3 DNA follows: TGTGCCAGCAGTTTAAGTGGCGGGACTTCTAATGAAAAACTGTTTTTT. The full variable domain, rest sourced from reference TRBV28 and TRBJ1-4, is DVKVTQSSRYLVKRTGEKVFLECVQDMDHENMFWYRQDPGLGLRLIYFSYDVKMKEKGDIPEGYSVSREKKERFSLILESASTNQTSMYLCASSLSGGTSNEKLFFGSGTQLSVL.